This T cell receptor (beta chain) was found in a study of blood T cell repertoires in COVID-19. V lost 4 bases, J lost 7 bases, and 12 bases lay in between. The V gene's germline CDR1 is SGHDT and CDR2 YYEEEE. The CDR3 is 13 amino acids. This table comes from immunoSEQ multiplex PCR, and its TCRdb copy is limited to in-frame clones, with some not included. This table has 200,000 to 250,000 clones, roughly 84% appearing once. Sequences were obtained from peripheral blood. The chain recombines TRBV5-6 with TRBJ1-5; no clear D gene. The source is a woman aged 80 or over with active or convalescent COVID-19. The CDR3 DNA sequence: TGTGCCAGCAGCCTTAGGCCGGGGCAGCCCCAGCATTTT. Its protein product is CASSLRPGQPQHF. The full variable domain, its missing parts supplied by reference TRBV5-6 and TRBJ1-5, is DAGVTQSPTHLIKTRGQQVTLRCSPKSGHDTVSWYQQALGQGPQFIFQYYEEEERQRGNFPDRFSGHQFPNYSSELNVNALLLGDSALYLCASSLRPGQPQHFGDGTRLSIL.